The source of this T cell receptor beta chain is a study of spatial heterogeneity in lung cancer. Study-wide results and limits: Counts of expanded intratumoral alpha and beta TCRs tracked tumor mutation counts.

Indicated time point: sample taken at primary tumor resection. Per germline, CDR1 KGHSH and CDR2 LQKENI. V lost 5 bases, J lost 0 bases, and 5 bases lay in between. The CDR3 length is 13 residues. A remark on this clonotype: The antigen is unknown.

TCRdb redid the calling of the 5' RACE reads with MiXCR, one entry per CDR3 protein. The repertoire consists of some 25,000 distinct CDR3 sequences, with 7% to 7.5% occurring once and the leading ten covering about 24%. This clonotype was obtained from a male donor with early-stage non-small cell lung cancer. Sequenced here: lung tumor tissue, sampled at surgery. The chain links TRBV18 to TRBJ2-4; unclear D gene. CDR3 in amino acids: CASSELAKNIQYF. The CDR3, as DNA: TGTGCCAGCTCAGAGCTAGCCAAAAACATTCAGTACTTC.